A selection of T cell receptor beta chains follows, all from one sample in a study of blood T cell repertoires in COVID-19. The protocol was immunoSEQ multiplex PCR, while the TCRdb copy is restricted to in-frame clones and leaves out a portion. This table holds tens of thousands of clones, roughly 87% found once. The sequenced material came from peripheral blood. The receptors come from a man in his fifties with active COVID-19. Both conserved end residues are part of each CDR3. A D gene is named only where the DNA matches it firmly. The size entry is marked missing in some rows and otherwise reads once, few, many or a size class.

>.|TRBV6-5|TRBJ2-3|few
CASSTGWASLDTQYF
TGTGCCAGCTCGACCGGTTGGGCTAGCTTAGATACGCAGTATTTT
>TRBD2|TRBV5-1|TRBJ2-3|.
CASSWSGGTTDTQYF
TGCGCCAGCAGCTGGAGCGGGGGGACCACAGATACGCAGTATTTT
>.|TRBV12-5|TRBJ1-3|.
CASGLAAGAGNTIYF
TGTGCTAGTGGTTTGGCGGCGGGCGCTGGAAACACCATATATTTT
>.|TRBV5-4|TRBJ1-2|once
CASSNDMEYGYTF
TGTGCCAGCAGTAATGACATGGAATATGGCTACACCTTC
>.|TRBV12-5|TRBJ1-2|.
CASAPGGRARGYGYTF
TGTGCTAGTGCCCCGGGGGGTAGAGCCAGGGGCTATGGCTACACCTTC
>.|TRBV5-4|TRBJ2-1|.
CASSRLQVRGEQFF
TGTGCCAGCAGCCGCTTGCAAGTCCGGGGAGAGCAGTTCTTC
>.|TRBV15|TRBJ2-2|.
CATSRNTGELFF
TGTGCCACCAGCCGGAACACCGGGGAGCTGTTTTTT
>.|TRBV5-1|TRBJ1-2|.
CASSLDINYGYTF
TGCGCCAGCAGCTTAGACATTAACTATGGCTACACCTTC
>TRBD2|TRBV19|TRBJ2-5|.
CASSIGRGQETQYF
TGTGCCAGTAGTATCGGGAGGGGGCAAGAGACCCAGTACTTC
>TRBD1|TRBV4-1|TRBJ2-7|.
CASSLDRGPSYEQYF
TGCGCCAGCAGCCTTGACAGGGGGCCTTCCTACGAGCAGTACTTC
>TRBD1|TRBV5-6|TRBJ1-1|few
CASSLRDRVAFF
TGTGCCAGCAGCCTCCGGGACAGGGTGGCTTTCTTT
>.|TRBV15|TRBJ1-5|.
CATSRDTQPQHF
TGTGCCACCAGTCGGGACACTCAGCCCCAGCATTTT
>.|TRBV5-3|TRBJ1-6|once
CARSLGLDISVLHF
TGTGCCAGAAGCTTGGGACTCGATATATCGGTCCTCCACTTT
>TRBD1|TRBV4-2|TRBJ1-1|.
CASSQGQGLRGAFF
TGTGCCAGCAGCCAAGGACAGGGGCTACGGGGGGCTTTCTTT
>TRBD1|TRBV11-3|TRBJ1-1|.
CASSLSPGQVNTEAFF
TGTGCCAGCAGCTTGAGTCCGGGACAGGTAAACACTGAAGCTTTCTTT
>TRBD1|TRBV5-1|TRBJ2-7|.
CASSVQGSLIEQYF
TGCGCCAGCAGCGTACAGGGGTCCCTAATCGAGCAGTACTTC
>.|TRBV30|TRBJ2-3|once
CAWSRGASTDTQYF
TGTGCCTGGAGTCGGGGGGCAAGCACAGATACGCAGTATTTT
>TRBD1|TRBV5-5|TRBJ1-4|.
CASSLATGKNEKLFF
TGTGCCAGCAGCTTGGCGACAGGGAAAAATGAAAAACTGTTTTTT
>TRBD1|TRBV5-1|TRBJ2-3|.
CASSPTGGGTDTQYF
TGCGCCAGCAGCCCTACAGGGGGCGGCACAGATACGCAGTATTTT
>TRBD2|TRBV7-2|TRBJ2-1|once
CASSLTSGGLNEQFF
TGTGCCAGCAGCTTAACTAGCGGGGGATTGAATGAGCAGTTCTTC
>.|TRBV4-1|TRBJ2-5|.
CASSLVEGKQETQYF
TGCGCCAGCAGCCTGGTGGAGGGGAAGCAAGAGACCCAGTACTTC
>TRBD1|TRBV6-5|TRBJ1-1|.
CAARQGLNTEAFF
TGTGCCGCGCGACAGGGGTTGAACACTGAAGCTTTCTTT
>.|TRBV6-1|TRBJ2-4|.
CASSDTPSGAKNIQYF
TGTGCCAGCAGTGACACCCCGTCGGGAGCCAAAAACATTCAGTACTTC
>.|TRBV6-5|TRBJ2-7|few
CASSSGGVAFEQYF
TGTGCCAGCAGTTCTGGAGGGGTAGCGTTCGAGCAGTACTTC
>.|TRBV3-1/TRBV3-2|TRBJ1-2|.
CASSQGTIYGYTF
TGTGCCAGCAGCCAGGGGACAATCTATGGCTACACCTTC
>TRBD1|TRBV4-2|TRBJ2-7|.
CASSKRQGSEQYF
TGTGCCAGCAGCAAAAGACAGGGTTCCGAGCAGTACTTC
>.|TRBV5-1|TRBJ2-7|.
CASRVRTYSYEQYF
TGCGCCAGCAGGGTCCGGACTTACTCCTACGAGCAGTACTTC
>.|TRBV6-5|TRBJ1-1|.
CASRRGAEAFF
TGTGCCAGCAGGAGAGGCGCTGAAGCTTTCTTT
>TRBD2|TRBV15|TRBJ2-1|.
CATSRDYTSGANEQFF
TGTGCCACCAGCAGAGATTATACTAGCGGGGCCAATGAGCAGTTCTTC
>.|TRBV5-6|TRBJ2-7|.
CASSGRDRKEQYF
TGTGCCAGCAGCGGGCGGGACCGCAAGGAGCAGTACTTC
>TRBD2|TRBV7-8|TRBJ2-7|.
CASSLLFGGRGGDEQYF
TGTGCCAGCAGCTTATTGTTTGGGGGGAGGGGAGGGGACGAGCAGTACTTC
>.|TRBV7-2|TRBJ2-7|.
CASSLVTTGEQYF
TGTGCCAGCAGCTTAGTCACTACTGGCGAGCAGTACTTC
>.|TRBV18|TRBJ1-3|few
CASSPNTAGNTIYF
TGTGCCAGCTCACCAAATACAGCTGGAAACACCATATATTTT
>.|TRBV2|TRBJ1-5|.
CASQESNQPQHF
TGTGCCAGCCAGGAAAGCAATCAGCCCCAGCATTTT
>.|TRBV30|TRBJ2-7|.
CAWSVGAPGTSEQYF
TGTGCCTGGAGTGTTGGAGCTCCGGGAACATCCGAGCAGTACTTC
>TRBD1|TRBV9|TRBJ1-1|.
CASTNSPEGATEAFF
TGTGCCAGCACCAACAGTCCCGAGGGGGCCACTGAAGCTTTCTTT
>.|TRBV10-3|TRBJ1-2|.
CAISGVGGDGYTF
TGTGCCATCAGTGGAGTGGGGGGAGATGGCTACACCTTC
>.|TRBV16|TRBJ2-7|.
CASTPVPNRSYEQYF
TGTGCCAGCACGCCAGTCCCAAATCGATCCTACGAGCAGTACTTC
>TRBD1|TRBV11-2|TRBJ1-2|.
CASSPRGTGAVYTF
TGTGCCAGCAGCCCCCGTGGGACAGGGGCGGTCTACACCTTC
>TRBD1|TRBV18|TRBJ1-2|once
CASSLQGGVYGYTF
TGTGCCAGCTCACTACAGGGGGGAGTCTATGGCTACACCTTC
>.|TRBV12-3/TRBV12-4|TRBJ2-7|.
CASSLARRDEQYF
TGTGCCAGCAGTTTAGCGCGACGGGACGAGCAGTACTTC